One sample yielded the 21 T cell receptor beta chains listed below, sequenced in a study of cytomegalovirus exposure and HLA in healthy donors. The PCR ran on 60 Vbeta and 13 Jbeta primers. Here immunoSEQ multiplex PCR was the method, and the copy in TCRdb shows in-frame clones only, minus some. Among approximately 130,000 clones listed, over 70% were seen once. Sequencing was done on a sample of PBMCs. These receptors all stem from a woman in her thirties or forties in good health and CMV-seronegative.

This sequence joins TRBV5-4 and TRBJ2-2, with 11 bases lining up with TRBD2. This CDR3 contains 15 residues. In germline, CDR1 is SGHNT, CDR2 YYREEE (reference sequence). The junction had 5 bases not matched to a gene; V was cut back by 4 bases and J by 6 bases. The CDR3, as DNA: TGTGCCAGCAGCGCCGGGACTAGCGGTCCCGGGGAGCTGTTTTTT. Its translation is CASSAGTSGPGELFF.

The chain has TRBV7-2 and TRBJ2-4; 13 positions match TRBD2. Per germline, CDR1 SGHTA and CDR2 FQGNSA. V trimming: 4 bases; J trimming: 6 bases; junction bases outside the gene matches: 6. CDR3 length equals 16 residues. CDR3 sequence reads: CASSSGGTSGANIQYF. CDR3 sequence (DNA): TGTGCCAGCAGCTCTGGAGGGACTAGCGGGGCAAACATTCAGTACTTC.

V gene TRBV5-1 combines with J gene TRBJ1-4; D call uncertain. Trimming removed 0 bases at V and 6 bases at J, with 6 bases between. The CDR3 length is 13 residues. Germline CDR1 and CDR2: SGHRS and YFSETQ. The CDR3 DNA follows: TGCGCCAGCAGCTTGGGTACGGATGAAAAACTGTTTTTT. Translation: CASSLGTDEKLFF.

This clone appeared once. CDR3 amino acids: CASRVGVGHIYEQYF. The DNA of the CDR3 is TGTGCCAGCAGGGTTGGAGTGGGACATATCTACGAGCAGTACTTC. The chain combines TRBV6-6 with TRBJ2-7; D perhaps matches TRBD1 (6 bases). CDR3 size: 15 residues. Trimming removed 6 bases at V and 3 bases at J, with 18 bases between. Germline V gene lookup returns CDR1 MNHNY and CDR2 SVGAGI (reference sequence).

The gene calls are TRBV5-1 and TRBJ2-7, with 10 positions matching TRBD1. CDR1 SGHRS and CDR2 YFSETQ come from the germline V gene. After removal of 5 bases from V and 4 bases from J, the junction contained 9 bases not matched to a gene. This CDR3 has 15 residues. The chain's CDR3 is CASRAPGTGVYEQYF. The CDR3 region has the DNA TGCGCCAGCAGAGCCCCCGGGACAGGGGTATACGAGCAGTACTTC.

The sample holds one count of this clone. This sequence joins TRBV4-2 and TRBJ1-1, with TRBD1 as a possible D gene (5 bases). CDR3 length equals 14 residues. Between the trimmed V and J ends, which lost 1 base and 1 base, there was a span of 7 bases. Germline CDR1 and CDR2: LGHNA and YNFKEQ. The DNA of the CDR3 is TGTGCCAGCAGCCAAGCCAGGGAGAACACTGAAGCTTTCTTT. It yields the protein CASSQARENTEAFF.

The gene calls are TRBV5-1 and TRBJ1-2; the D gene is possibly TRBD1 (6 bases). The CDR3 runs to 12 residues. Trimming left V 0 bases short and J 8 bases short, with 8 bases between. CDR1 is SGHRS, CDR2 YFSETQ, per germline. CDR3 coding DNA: TGCGCCAGCAGCTTGGACAGGGTCGGCTACACCTTC. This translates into CASSLDRVGYTF.

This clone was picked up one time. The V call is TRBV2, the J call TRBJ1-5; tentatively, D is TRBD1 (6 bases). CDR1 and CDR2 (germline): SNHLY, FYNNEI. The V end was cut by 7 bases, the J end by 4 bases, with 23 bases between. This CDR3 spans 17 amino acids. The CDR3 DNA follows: TGTGCCAGCAAGGTCGACGTGACAGGTTTATCAAATCAGCCCCAGCATTTT. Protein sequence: CASKVDVTGLSNQPQHF.

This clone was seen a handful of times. The CDR3 DNA follows: TGTGCCAGCAGTGACGACAGGATGGGCTACACCTTC. The encoded protein is CASSDDRMGYTF. The chain recombines TRBV2 with TRBJ1-2, with TRBD1 as a possible D gene (6 bases). Trimming cost V 3 bases and J 8 bases, with 10 bases left between them. CDR1 is SNHLY and CDR2 is FYNNEI in the germline V gene. The CDR3 runs 12 residues. Based on the CDR3 plus reference TRBV2 and TRBJ1-2, the full variable domain is EPEVTQTPSHQVTQMGQEVILRCVPISNHLYFYWYRQILGQKVEFLVSFYNNEISEKSEIFDDQFSVERPDGSNFTLKIRSTKLEDSAMYFCASSDDRMGYTFGSGTRLTVV.

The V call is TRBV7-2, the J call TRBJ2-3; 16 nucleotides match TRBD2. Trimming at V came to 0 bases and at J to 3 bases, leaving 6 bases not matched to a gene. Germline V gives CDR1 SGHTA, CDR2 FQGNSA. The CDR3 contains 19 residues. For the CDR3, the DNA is TGTGCCAGCAGCTTAGCGGGACTAGCGGGGGGGCCTAGGACAGATACGCAGTATTTT. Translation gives CASSLAGLAGGPRTDTQYF.

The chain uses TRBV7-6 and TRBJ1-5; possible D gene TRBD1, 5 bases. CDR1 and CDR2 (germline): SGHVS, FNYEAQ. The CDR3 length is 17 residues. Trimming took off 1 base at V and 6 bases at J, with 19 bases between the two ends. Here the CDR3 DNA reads TGTGCCAGCAGCTTAGGTCAAGGTTTGGGTCAGGGTCAGCCCCAGCATTTT. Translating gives CASSLGQGLGQGQPQHF. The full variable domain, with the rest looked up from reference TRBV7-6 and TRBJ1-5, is GAGVSQSPRYKVTKRGQDVALRCDPISGHVSLYWYRQALGQGPEFLTYFNYEAQQDKSGLPNDRFSAERPEGSISTLTIQRTEQRDSAMYRCASSLGQGLGQGQPQHFGDGTRLSIL.

CDR3 DNA sequence: TGTGCCAGCAGTCGTTCCGGGACTTTCTATGGCTACACCTTC. This sequence encodes CASSRSGTFYGYTF. The rearrangement uses TRBV6-5 and TRBJ1-2; a possible D gene is TRBD1 (5 bases). The CDR3 length is 14 residues. Germline V gene lookup returns CDR1 MNHEY and CDR2 SVGAGI. The ends were cut back, 5 bases at V and 4 bases at J, with 14 bases in the middle.

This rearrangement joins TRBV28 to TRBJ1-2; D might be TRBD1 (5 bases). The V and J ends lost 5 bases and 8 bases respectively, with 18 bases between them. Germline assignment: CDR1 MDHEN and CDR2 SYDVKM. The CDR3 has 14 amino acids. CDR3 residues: CASSRTHGPLGYTF. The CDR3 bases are TGTGCCAGCAGTCGGACACACGGACCGTTAGGCTACACCTTC.

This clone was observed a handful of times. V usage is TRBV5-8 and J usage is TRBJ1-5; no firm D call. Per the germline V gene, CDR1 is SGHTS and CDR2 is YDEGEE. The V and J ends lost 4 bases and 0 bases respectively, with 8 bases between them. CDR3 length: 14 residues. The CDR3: CASSKYNSNQPQHF. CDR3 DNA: TGTGCCAGCAGCAAGTACAATAGCAATCAGCCCCAGCATTTT.

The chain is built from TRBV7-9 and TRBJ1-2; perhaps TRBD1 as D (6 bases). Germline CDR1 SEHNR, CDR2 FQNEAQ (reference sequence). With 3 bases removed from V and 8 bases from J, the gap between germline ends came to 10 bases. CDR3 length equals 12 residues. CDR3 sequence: CASSFQGMGYTF. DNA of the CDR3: TGTGCCAGCAGCTTTCAGGGGATGGGCTACACCTTC.

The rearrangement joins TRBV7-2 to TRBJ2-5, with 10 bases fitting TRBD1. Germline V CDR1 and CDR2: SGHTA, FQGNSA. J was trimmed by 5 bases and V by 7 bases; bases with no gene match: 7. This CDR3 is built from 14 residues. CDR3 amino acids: CASKDRGIWETQYF. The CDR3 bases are TGTGCCAGCAAGGACAGGGGGATTTGGGAGACCCAGTACTTC.

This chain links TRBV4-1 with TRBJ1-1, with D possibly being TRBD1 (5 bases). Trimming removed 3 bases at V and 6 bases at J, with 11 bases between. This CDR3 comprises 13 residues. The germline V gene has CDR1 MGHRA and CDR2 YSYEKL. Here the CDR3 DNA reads TGCGCCAGCAGCCACCCCGGGGGGTCTGAAGCTTTCTTT. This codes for CASSHPGGSEAFF.

CDR3 bases: TGTGCCAGCAGCGACCGGACAGGGGGCGGACTCAACTATGGCTACACCTTC. Protein: CASSDRTGGGLNYGYTF. The J gene is TRBJ1-2, the V gene TRBV9; TRBD1 matches 11 bases. V lost 3 bases and J lost 2; bases outside the gene matches: 9. The CDR3 consists of 17 residues. Germline V gene lookup returns CDR1 SGDLS and CDR2 YYNGEE. Together with reference TRBV9 and TRBJ1-2, the CDR3 gives the full variable domain: DSGVTQTPKHLITATGQRVTLRCSPRSGDLSVYWYQQSLDQGLQFLIQYYNGEERAKGNILERFSAQQFPDLHSELNLSSLELGDSALYFCASSDRTGGGLNYGYTFGSGTRLTVV.

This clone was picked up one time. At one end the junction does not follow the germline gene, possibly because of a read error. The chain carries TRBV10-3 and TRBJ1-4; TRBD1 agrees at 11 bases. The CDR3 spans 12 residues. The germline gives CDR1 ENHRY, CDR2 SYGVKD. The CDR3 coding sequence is TGTGCCATCAGTGAGCGGGGGGACAGGGGGATCTTT. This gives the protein CAISERGDRGIF.

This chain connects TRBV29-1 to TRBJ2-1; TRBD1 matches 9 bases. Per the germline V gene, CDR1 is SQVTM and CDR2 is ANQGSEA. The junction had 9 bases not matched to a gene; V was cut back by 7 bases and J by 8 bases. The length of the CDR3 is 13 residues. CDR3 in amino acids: CSARQGVSYEQFF. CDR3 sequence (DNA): TGCAGCGCCCGACAGGGGGTGAGTTATGAGCAGTTCTTC.

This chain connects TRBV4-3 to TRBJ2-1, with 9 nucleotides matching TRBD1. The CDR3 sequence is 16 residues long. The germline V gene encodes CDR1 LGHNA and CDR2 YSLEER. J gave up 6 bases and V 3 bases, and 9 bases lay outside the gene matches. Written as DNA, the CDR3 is TGCGCCAGCAGCCAGTCCCGGGACAGGGTGGTCAATGAGCAGTTCTTC. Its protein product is CASSQSRDRVVNEQFF.